This entry lists 18 T cell receptor beta chains sequenced from one sample in a study of blood T cell repertoires in COVID-19. The assay was immunoSEQ multiplex PCR, and TCRdb's table has in-frame clones only and misses some. This table has some 74,000 clones, over 70% appearing once. Input material: peripheral blood. Every receptor here comes from a human donor in a cohort sampled during active COVID-19.

V and J are TRBV29-1 and TRBJ2-1; 8 nucleotides agree with TRBD1. Germline V gives CDR1 SQVTM, CDR2 ANQGSEA. The CDR3 is 13 amino acids. J lost 7 bases, V lost 5 bases, and 7 bases had no gene match. DNA of the CDR3: TGCAGCGTTTCCCAGGGGGCATGGAATGAGCAGTTCTTC. It yields the protein CSVSQGAWNEQFF.

V and J are TRBV9 and TRBJ2-1; maybe TRBD2 (5 bases). The CDR3 has 15 residues. The germline V gene encodes CDR1 SGDLS and CDR2 YYNGEE. V was shortened by 0 bases and J by 0 bases, with 7 bases between the two germline ends. The chain's CDR3 is CASSVVGSSYNEQFF. In nucleotides, the CDR3 is TGTGCCAGCAGCGTAGTGGGGAGCTCCTACAATGAGCAGTTCTTC.

CDR3 in amino acids: CASSPYQGGTSGRHDSSTDTQYF. The CDR3, as DNA: TGTGCCAGCTCACCTTACCAGGGAGGAACTAGCGGGAGGCACGATTCTAGCACAGATACGCAGTATTTT. The V call is TRBV18, the J call TRBJ2-3; 12 bases align to TRBD2. Germline V CDR1 and CDR2: KGHSH, LQKENI. The V segment lost 3 bases and the J segment 0 bases; nucleotides outside the gene matches: 22. The CDR3 sequence is 23 residues long.

The chain joins TRBV5-5 to TRBJ2-7, with 8 positions matching TRBD1. CDR1 is SGHKS and CDR2 is YYEKEE in the germline V gene (reference sequence). The CDR3 consists of 14 residues. The V gene end was trimmed by 4 bases and the J gene end by 5 bases; junction bases not matched to a gene: 8. In DNA form, the CDR3 reads TGTGCCAGCAGCATCGGGGACAGGTTCGACGAGCAGTACGTC. Its protein is CASSIGDRFDEQYV.

V is TRBV5-6 and J is TRBJ2-1, with 8 bases that match TRBD1. V shed 3 bases and J 6 bases; nucleotides not matched to a gene: 8. The CDR3 contains 15 residues. CDR1 SGHDT and CDR2 YYEEEE come from the germline V gene. The CDR3 DNA follows: TGTGCCAGCAGCTCGACAGGGGCTGAGGGCAATGAGCAGTTCTTC. Amino acid sequence: CASSSTGAEGNEQFF.

This clone was seen once. The chain uses TRBV9 and TRBJ2-7, with D possibly matching TRBD1 (6 bases). The CDR3 runs 15 residues. The V gene lost 4 bases and the J gene lost 5 bases, with 19 bases spanning the gap. The germline V gene has CDR1 SGDLS and CDR2 YYNGEE. The CDR3 sequence is CASSPRSTGFNEQYF. The CDR3, as DNA: TGTGCCAGCAGCCCCCGCTCCACAGGGTTTAACGAGCAGTACTTC.

The V and J genes are TRBV6-5 and TRBJ2-7, with TRBD1 matching 11 bases. The V gene end was trimmed by 5 bases and the J gene end by 1 base; junction bases not matched to a gene: 4. The CDR3 is 15 amino acids. Per germline, CDR1 MNHEY and CDR2 SVGAGI. In DNA, the CDR3 is TGTGCCAGCAGTCCGAGGGACAGGGGGTCCTACGAGCAGTACTTC. Amino acids: CASSPRDRGSYEQYF.

The chain recombines TRBV5-4 with TRBJ2-1; 9 bases map to TRBD1. The CDR3 spans 15 residues. V was clipped by 9 bases and J by 8 bases; unmatched bases: 15. Germline CDR1 SGHNT, CDR2 YYREEE (reference sequence). The CDR3 DNA follows: TGTGCCACTAACGGGGAGGACAGGGGATTGGATGAGCAGTTCTTC. As protein: CATNGEDRGLDEQFF.

The chain employs TRBV3-1 (or the pseudogene TRBV3-2) and TRBJ2-6; D is possibly TRBD2 (5 bases). The ends were cut back, 7 bases at V and 0 bases at J, with 7 bases in the middle. Germline values: CDR1 LGHDT, CDR2 YNNKEL (reference sequence). The CDR3 contains 14 residues. The CDR3 loop is CASKRASGANVLTF. The DNA of the CDR3 is TGTGCCAGCAAGAGGGCCTCTGGGGCCAACGTCCTGACTTTC.

This chain links TRBV3-1 (or the pseudogene TRBV3-2) with TRBJ2-7, with 7 bases aligning to TRBD1. There are 16 residues in the CDR3. V was clipped by 0 bases and J by 5 bases; unmatched bases: 10. Germline V gene sequence: CDR1 LGHDT, CDR2 YNNKEL (reference sequence). The CDR3 here is CASSQEGGGPRDEQYV. In DNA form, the CDR3 reads TGTGCCAGCAGCCAAGAAGGGGGCGGGCCCAGGGACGAGCAGTACGTC.

This rearrangement joins TRBV27 to TRBJ1-1, with a possible D match to TRBD1 (6 bases). This CDR3 is 15 amino acids long. The germline gives CDR1 MNHEY, CDR2 SMNVEV (reference sequence). Trimming took off 3 bases at V and 3 bases at J, with 14 bases between the two ends. The CDR3 DNA is TGTGCCAGCAGTTTCAGGGTATGGGGGCACACTGAAGCTTTCTTT. Amino acids: CASSFRVWGHTEAFF.

V and J are TRBV19 and TRBJ1-2; 8 bases match TRBD1. This CDR3 has 15 residues. Germline trimming cut 5 bases from V and 2 bases from J; bases unmatched to any gene: 7. Germline assignment: CDR1 LNHDA and CDR2 SQIVND (reference sequence). Written as DNA, the CDR3 is TGTGCCAGTAGTCTCACAGGGGGTAAGAACTATGGCTACACCTTC. The encoded protein is CASSLTGGKNYGYTF.

On this clone: At one of its ends the junction is not consistent with the germline gene, which may arise from a read error. The chain combines TRBV7-3 with TRBJ2-3; D unresolved. CDR1 and CDR2 (germline): SGHTA, FQGTGA. This CDR3 has 14 amino acids. The CDR3 DNA reads TGTGCCAGCAGCTTAACGTCGAGGTCAGACACGCAGTATTTT. It yields the protein CASSLTSRSDTQYF.

The chain joins TRBV7-8 to TRBJ1-5; 10 bases fit TRBD1. With V trimmed by 3 bases and J by 3 bases, 14 bases remained unmatched. Germline V gives CDR1 SGHVS, CDR2 FQNEAQ. There are 19 residues in the CDR3. The CDR3 loop reads CASSFGGDRGRRFNQPQHF. The CDR3 nucleotides read TGTGCCAGCAGCTTTGGGGGAGACAGGGGGCGACGATTCAATCAGCCCCAGCATTTT.

This rearrangement joins TRBV7-2 to TRBJ2-1, with TRBD1 matching over 9 bases. The V gene end was trimmed by 7 bases and the J gene end by 2 bases; junction bases not matched to a gene: 6. This CDR3 spans 15 amino acids. CDR1 is SGHTA and CDR2 is FQGNSA in the germline V gene. CDR3 DNA sequence: TGTGCCAGCATCCCGGGACAGGGTCCCTACAATGAGCAGTTCTTC. Its translation is CASIPGQGPYNEQFF.

This rearrangement joins TRBV5-1 to TRBJ1-1; D unresolved. CDR3 length: 13 amino acids. Trimming stripped 0 bases from V and 1 base from J, with 4 bases between. In germline, CDR1 is SGHRS, CDR2 YFSETQ. For the CDR3, the DNA is TGCGCCAGCAGCTTGGGCGGGAACACTGAAGCTTTCTTT. Its translation is CASSLGGNTEAFF. The variable domain in full, with the rest retrieved from reference TRBV5-1 and TRBJ1-1, is KAGVTQTPRYLIKTRGQQVTLSCSPISGHRSVSWYQQTPGQGLQFLFEYFSETQRNKGNFPGRFSGRQFSNSRSEMNVSTLELGDSALYLCASSLGGNTEAFFGQGTRLTVV.

This rearrangement joins TRBV6-6 to TRBJ1-5, with 9 bases matching TRBD1. There are 14 residues in the CDR3. Germline trimming cut 6 bases from V and 7 bases from J; bases unmatched to any gene: 7. Germline V gene data show CDR1 as MNHNY and CDR2 as SVGAGI (reference sequence). DNA of the CDR3: TGTGCCAGCAGAGGGGACAGGGCACAGCAGCCCCAGCATTTT. It yields the protein CASRGDRAQQPQHF.

This chain uses TRBV6-6 with TRBJ2-7; TRBD1 aligns across 9 bases. The CDR3 extends over 14 amino acids. Germline V gives CDR1 MNHNY, CDR2 SVGAGI (reference sequence). V was pared by 4 bases and J by 6 bases, with 7 bases of the junction left unmatched. The CDR3 DNA sequence: TGTGCCAGCAGTTCCGACAGGGGGTTCGTCGAGCAGTACGTC. Protein: CASSSDRGFVEQYV.